This TCR beta chain came from a study of T-cell memory formation after mild COVID-19. A note on this clonotype: Its antigen is still unknown.

Using constant-segment primers, 5'RACE produced TCR alpha and TCR beta cDNA libraries carrying sample barcodes and UMIs. TCRdb processed the 5' RACE reads anew with MiXCR; each CDR3 protein has one entry. The table shows some 350,000 distinct CDR3 sequences, with 15% to 20% occurring only once. CDR1 is MDHEN and CDR2 is SYDVKM in the germline V gene. Between the trimmed V and J ends, which lost 10 bases and 5 bases, there was a span of 16 bases. The CDR3 has 13 residues. Study-wide results and limits: Balance between CD4 and CD8 was seen in clones contracting day 15 to 85, and a CD4+ lean was seen in later expanders.

The origin of this receptor is a young man who had mild COVID-19 (a few samples of this study predate the infection). Cell type and time point are not known. Sequencing was carried out using PBMCs or a T cell subset sorted from them (not recorded which). The chain is built from TRBV28 and TRBJ2-3; D is tentatively TRBD1 or TRBD2 (5 bases each). The CDR3 DNA reads TGTGCCACCGGGACGTCTCTTAGAGATACGCAGTATTTT. Its translation: CATGTSLRDTQYF.